The 3 T cell receptor beta chains below all came from one sample that was sequenced in a study of cytotoxic CD8 clonotypes in ibrutinib-treated CLL. The data were produced by immunoSEQ multiplex PCR, yet TCRdb's version contains in-frame clones alone and is incomplete. The sample has 45,000 to 70,000 clones; approximately 52% are singletons. The source was PBMCs, collected after 24 months of ibrutinib treatment. The receptors come from a human donor with chronic lymphocytic leukemia.

The table lists this clone with many counts. V and J are TRBV5-1 and TRBJ2-1; 10 bases are a match to TRBD2. The V gene's germline CDR1 is SGHRS and CDR2 YFSETQ. This CDR3 is 17 amino acids long. Germline trimming cut 1 base from V and 2 bases from J; bases unmatched to any gene: 6. CDR3 sequence: CASSLWLAGATYNEQFF. CDR3 in DNA: TGCGCCAGCAGCTTGTGGCTAGCGGGGGCGACCTACAATGAGCAGTTCTTC. Together with reference TRBV5-1 and TRBJ2-1, the CDR3 gives the full variable domain: KAGVTQTPRYLIKTRGQQVTLSCSPISGHRSVSWYQQTPGQGLQFLFEYFSETQRNKGNFPGRFSGRQFSNSRSEMNVSTLELGDSALYLCASSLWLAGATYNEQFFGPGTRLTVL.

This clone was detected only a few times. This chain uses TRBV12-5 with TRBJ2-1; 7 bases map to TRBD2. Trimming cost V 6 bases and J 7 bases; bases outside gene matches: 9. CDR3 length: 14 amino acids. The germline V gene encodes CDR1 LGHNT and CDR2 FRNRAP. The CDR3, as DNA: TGTGCTAGTGGAGAGTCGGGCGGGAGTAATGAGCAGTTCTTC. It is translated as CASGESGGSNEQFF.

This clone was counted a few times. The chain uses TRBV11-2 and TRBJ1-2, with D perhaps TRBD1 (6 bases). Per germline, CDR1 SGHAT and CDR2 FQNNGV. There are 13 residues in the CDR3. V shed 5 bases and J shed 8 bases, with 15 bases lying between them. CDR3 DNA sequence: TGTGCCAGCAGCCGAACCCCAGGGGAAGGCTACACCTTC. Protein: CASSRTPGEGYTF.